This T cell receptor (beta chain) was found in a study of CD8 T cells in Susac syndrome. Study-level background: Treatment at blood withdrawal was none, corticosteroids, or intravenous immunoglobulin alone in Susac syndrome patients.

The germline V gene encodes CDR1 SQVTM and CDR2 ANQGSEA. Trimming shortened V by 4 bases and J by 1 base, and 13 bases separated the two germline ends. This CDR3 contains 14 residues. TCR beta sequencing was performed on blood CD8+ and CD4+ T cells. Negative isolation was used for CD8+ and CD4+ T cells and FACS enrichment for TEMRA cells. RNA amounts of about 0.45 to 1 ug underwent reverse transcription with random hexamers. TCRdb used MiXCR to reprocess the immunoSEQ multiplex PCR reads, holding one entry per CDR3 protein. The sample contains 100,000 to 110,000 distinct CDR3 sequences, 95% of which appear only once.

The TCR sequence derives from a human donor with Susac syndrome. Sequenced material: CD8+ T cells from PBMCs. The gene calls are TRBV29-1 and TRBJ1-2; D may be TRBD1 (5 bases). The CDR3 sequence: CSVGPTTDNYGYTF. The CDR3 DNA follows: TGCAGCGTTGGACCCACGACAGATAACTATGGCTACACCTTC.